The 18 T cell receptor beta chains presented below share a single source sample, sequenced in a study of blood T cell repertoires in COVID-19. Clones were sequenced by immunoSEQ multiplex PCR, and TCRdb holds only the in-frame ones, with some missing. The sample contains some 380,000 clones, around 87% of which appear only once. The specimen was peripheral blood. The receptors here all came from a man aged 18 to 30 with active or convalescent COVID-19.

This chain uses TRBV5-5 with TRBJ1-5; 10 bases match TRBD1. The CDR3 is made up of 16 amino acids. Trimming at V came to 4 bases and at J to 7 bases, leaving 11 bases not matched to a gene. Germline CDR1 and CDR2: SGHKS and YYEKEE (reference sequence). CDR3 in DNA: TGTGCCAGCAGCCGGACGCTAGGGACAGGGGCCCAGCCCCAGCATTTT. Its protein product is CASSRTLGTGAQPQHF.

In regard to this clone: Other DNA sequences from this sample encode an identical CDR3 as well. The V and J genes are TRBV7-2 and TRBJ2-5; 7 bases match TRBD2. V lost 0 bases, J lost 5 bases, and 0 bases stayed unmatched. The CDR3 totals 13 residues. The germline V gene has CDR1 SGHTA and CDR2 FQGNSA. The CDR3 region is CASSLARGETQYF. CDR3 sequence (DNA): TGTGCCAGCAGCTTAGCGCGGGGGGAGACCCAGTACTTC.

The chain links TRBV25-1 to TRBJ1-4, with D uncertain. This CDR3 contains 13 residues. Trimming stripped 4 bases from V and 2 bases from J, with 5 bases between. Looked up from germline, CDR1 is MGHDK and CDR2 is SYGVNS. The CDR3 bases are TGTGCCAGCAGTGGAGGGACTAATGAAAAACTGTTTTTT. This encodes CASSGGTNEKLFF. Full variable domain (remainder filled in from reference TRBV25-1 and TRBJ1-4): EADIYQTPRYLVIGTGKKITLECSQTMGHDKMYWYQQDPGMELHLIHYSYGVNSTEKGDLSSESTVSRIRTEHFPLTLESARPSHTSQYLCASSGGTNEKLFFGSGTQLSVL.

The V call is TRBV11-2, the J call TRBJ2-3; D may be TRBD1 (6 bases). In germline, CDR1 is SGHAT, CDR2 FQNNGV. The CDR3 runs 16 residues. The ends were cut back, 1 base at V and 0 bases at J, with 11 bases in the middle. For the CDR3, the DNA is TGTGCCAGCAGCTTAGTTTTGGGGACAAGCACAGATACGCAGTATTTT. It encodes CASSLVLGTSTDTQYF.

The rearrangement joins TRBV19 to TRBJ1-3; D call uncertain. The CDR3 extends over 14 amino acids. Germline V gene lookup returns CDR1 LNHDA and CDR2 SQIVND (reference sequence). Trimming took off 5 bases at V and 1 base at J, with 9 bases between the two ends. The DNA of the CDR3 is TGTGCCAGTAGTCCGCCGACATCTGGAAACACCATATATTTT. Amino acids: CASSPPTSGNTIYF.

The rearrangement joins TRBV5-1 to TRBJ1-3; TRBD1 is a possible D gene (5 bases). CDR1 SGHRS and CDR2 YFSETQ come from the germline V gene. V lost 4 bases and J 4 bases, leaving 15 bases between the germline ends. There are 15 residues in the CDR3. CDR3 nucleotide sequence: TGCGCCAGCAGCCTGGACACGAACAAGGGAAACACCATATATTTT. It yields the protein CASSLDTNKGNTIYF.

The chain recombines TRBV19 with TRBJ2-7, with D possibly being TRBD2 (5 bases). Germline-derived CDR1 and CDR2 are LNHDA and SQIVND (reference sequence). The CDR3 is made up of 13 amino acids. V was shortened by 4 bases and J by 3 bases, with 10 bases between the two germline ends. CDR3 DNA sequence: TGTGCCAGTAGTAAGGCGGGTCACTACGAGCAGTACTTC. It is translated as CASSKAGHYEQYF.

The V gene is TRBV7-2, the J gene TRBJ1-6; D remains unclear. Deletions cut 4 bases from V and 8 bases from J, with 12 bases between. The germline CDR1 and CDR2 sequences are SGHTA and FQGNSA. CDR3 size: 14 residues. The CDR3 nucleotides read TGTGCCAGCAGCTCCCAACCCGGGGATTCACCCCTCCACTTT. Translating it yields CASSSQPGDSPLHF.

This clone was recorded once. The V call is TRBV19, the J call TRBJ1-1; D call uncertain. Looked up from germline, CDR1 is LNHDA and CDR2 is SQIVND (reference sequence). The CDR3 is made up of 14 amino acids. The V end was cut by 5 bases, the J end by 7 bases, with 17 bases between. This CDR3 reads CASSQSGGRDEAFF. CDR3 nucleotides: TGTGCCAGTAGTCAATCCGGTGGGCGCGATGAAGCTTTCTTT. Full variable domain (rest looked up from reference TRBV19 and TRBJ1-1): DGGITQSPKYLFRKEGQNVTLSCEQNLNHDAMYWYRQDPGQGLRLIYYSQIVNDFQKGDIAEGYSVSREKKESFPLTVTSAQKNPTAFYLCASSQSGGRDEAFFGQGTRLTVV.

V gene TRBV18 combines with J gene TRBJ1-2, with 10 bases identical to TRBD1. This CDR3 region has 15 residues. V was clipped by 3 bases and J by 4 bases; unmatched bases: 5. Germline V CDR1 and CDR2: KGHSH, LQKENI. CDR3 in DNA: TGTGCCAGCTCACCGGGGACAGGGGCCTTCTATGGCTACACCTTC. Translation gives CASSPGTGAFYGYTF. Full variable domain (outside the CDR3, taken from reference TRBV18 and TRBJ1-2): NAGVMQNPRHLVRRRGQEARLRCSPMKGHSHVYWYRQLPEEGLKFMVYLQKENIIDESGMPKERFSAEFPKEGPSILRIQQVVRGDSAAYFCASSPGTGAFYGYTFGSGTRLTVV.

This chain uses TRBV11-2 with TRBJ1-4; no definite D call. The CDR3 loop spans 14 amino acids. Germline V gene lookup returns CDR1 SGHAT and CDR2 FQNNGV. V was cut by 1 base and J by 5 bases, with 8 bases left in between. The CDR3 loop is CASSLVYANEKLFF. The CDR3 bases are TGTGCCAGCAGCTTAGTATACGCGAATGAAAAACTGTTTTTT.

The V and J genes are TRBV11-2 and TRBJ1-4, with a weak D call TRBD1 (6 bases). The CDR3 totals 15 residues. Germline assignment: CDR1 SGHAT and CDR2 FQNNGV. V was shortened by 0 bases and J by 6 bases, with 11 bases between the two germline ends. The CDR3 reads CASSLDQGYDEKLFF. The CDR3 nucleotides read TGTGCCAGCAGCTTAGATCAGGGGTATGATGAAAAACTGTTTTTT.

This chain links TRBV4-2 with TRBJ2-7; tentatively, D is TRBD2 (6 bases). Germline V gene data show CDR1 as LGHNA and CDR2 as YNFKEQ. The V end lost 2 bases, the J end lost 6 bases, and 17 bases lay between the germline ends. The CDR3 length is 15 residues. DNA for the CDR3: TGTGCCAGCAGCCAACCTCCCTCGGAGGGAACCGAGCAGTACTTC. It encodes CASSQPPSEGTEQYF.

The chain couples TRBV6-5 to TRBJ1-1, with TRBD1 matching over 8 bases. J gave up 3 bases and V 4 bases, and 10 bases lay outside the gene matches. CDR1 is MNHEY and CDR2 is SVGAGI in the germline V gene. This CDR3 is 16 amino acids long. As DNA, the CDR3 is TGTGCCAGCAGTTTCACTAACAGGGGGAGTGACACTGAAGCTTTCTTT. Amino acid sequence: CASSFTNRGSDTEAFF.

This CDR3 reads CSVSGQLNTEAFF. CDR3 bases: TGCAGCGTTTCCGGACAGTTGAACACTGAAGCTTTCTTT. This rearrangement joins TRBV29-1 to TRBJ1-1; D is possibly TRBD1 (6 bases). The CDR3 length is 13 residues. CDR1 is SQVTM, CDR2 ANQGSEA, per germline. Trimming pared 5 bases from V and 0 bases from J, leaving 10 bases between. Looking up the rest from reference TRBV29-1 and TRBJ1-1 gives the full variable domain: SAVISQKPSRDICQRGTSLTIQCQVDSQVTMMFWYRQQPGQSLTLIATANQGSEATYESGFVIDKFPISRPNLTFSTLTVSNMSPEDSSIYLCSVSGQLNTEAFFGQGTRLTVV.

The CDR3 sequence is CASSMGQGGTNEKLFF. The DNA of the CDR3 is TGTGCCAGCAGCATGGGACAGGGGGGAACTAATGAAAAACTGTTTTTT. The genes are TRBV9 and TRBJ1-4, with 11 bases identical to TRBD1. This CDR3 is 16 amino acids long. V was pared by 4 bases and J by 1 base, with 3 bases of the junction left unmatched. CDR1 and CDR2 from the germline V gene are SGDLS and YYNGEE.

The V and J genes are TRBV6-2 or TRBV6-3 and TRBJ2-3; 11 bases fit TRBD1. The V and J ends lost 4 bases and 0 bases, in that order; junction bases with no gene match: 3. Looked up from germline, CDR1 is MNHEY and CDR2 is SVGEGT. The CDR3 contains 16 residues. Written as DNA, the CDR3 is TGTGCCAGCAGTTTAGGACAGGGGGCTAGCACAGATACGCAGTATTTT. Translated, it gives CASSLGQGASTDTQYF.

The chain links TRBV27 to TRBJ1-6; weak D call: TRBD1 (6 bases). This CDR3 has 14 amino acids. Germline V gene data show CDR1 as MNHEY and CDR2 as SMNVEV (reference sequence). The V and J ends lost 6 bases and 6 bases respectively, with 12 bases between them. CDR3 coding DNA: TGTGCCAGCAGCCTACAGGGAATTAATTCACCCCTCCACTTT. This gives the protein CASSLQGINSPLHF.